The 3 T cell receptor beta chains reported below all come from one sample, sequenced in a study of spatial heterogeneity in lung cancer. One entry per CDR3 protein results from TCRdb running MiXCR on the 5' RACE reads. The sample contains roughly 70,000 distinct CDR3 sequences, about 9.5% of which appear only once. Specified time point: blood at routine non-recurrence follow-up after resection. The input for sequencing was PBMCs, taken at follow-up. Every receptor here comes from a female donor with early-stage non-small cell lung cancer.

In this sample, this clonotype turned up many times. The V call is TRBV12-3 or TRBV12-4, the J call TRBJ2-6, with D possibly matching TRBD1 (6 bases). Trimming stripped 7 bases from V and 4 bases from J, with 17 bases between. CDR3 length: 16 amino acids. CDR3 coding DNA: TGTGCCAGCACGGGGTGGGGGCGCTCCGGGGCCAACGTCCTGACTTTC. It yields the protein CASTGWGRSGANVLTF.

This clonotype was detected many times. V and J are TRBV7-9 and TRBJ1-2; D remains ambiguous. Germline V gene data show CDR1 as SEHNR and CDR2 as FQNEAQ (reference sequence). With 2 bases removed from V and 4 bases from J, the gap between germline ends came to 17 bases. The CDR3 covers 16 residues. The CDR3 nucleotides read TGTGCCAGCAGCTTATCGGGGTCGGGGATGGGCTATGGCTACACCTTC. Its protein product is CASSLSGSGMGYGYTF.

This clonotype was picked up many times. The J gene is TRBJ1-5, the V gene TRBV6-5; 7 nucleotides agree with TRBD1. V was clipped by 4 bases and J by 6 bases; unmatched bases: 6. The CDR3 loop spans 14 amino acids. The germline CDR1 and CDR2 sequences are MNHEY and SVGAGI. CDR3: CASSSTTGTQPQHF. DNA of the CDR3: TGTGCCAGCAGTTCCACGACAGGGACTCAGCCCCAGCATTTT.